These 32 T cell receptor beta chains were all obtained from the same sample, sequenced in a study of glioma-infiltrating T cells. Amplification of TCR alpha and beta CDR3 regions from RNA used iRepertoire nested multiplex PCR. Using its own MiXCR run on the multiplex PCR reads, TCRdb lists one record per CDR3 protein. The table lists about 200,000 distinct CDR3 sequences, 25% to 35% of them singletons. Sequencing used glioma tissue, nonneoplastic brain tissue, or PBMCs (not recorded which). The receptors were gathered from a human donor with low-grade glioma or glioblastoma, undergoing nonglioma brain surgery, or in good health (not recorded which).

This clonotype was counted many times. This chain joins TRBV2 and TRBJ1-1; 10 bases agree with TRBD1. After removal of 8 bases from V and 4 bases from J, the junction contained 7 bases not matched to a gene. The V gene's germline CDR1 is SNHLY and CDR2 FYNNEI. The CDR3 loop spans 14 amino acids. The CDR3, as DNA: TGTGCCAGCCAGGACAGGGGGGGATTCACTGAAGCTTTCTTT. Its translation: CASQDRGGFTEAFF.

On this clonotype itself: A read error may be the cause here, since a much bigger clone is one base away. This chain links TRBV7-2 with TRBJ2-5; weak D call: TRBD1 (6 bases). Germline CDR1 and CDR2: SGHTA and FQGNSA. CDR3 length: 15 residues. In nucleotides, the CDR3 is TGTGCCAGCAGCTTATTCGGACAGATCCAAGAGGCCCAGTACTTC. Amino acids: CASSLFGQIQEAQYF.

This clonotype was detected a few times. This rearrangement joins TRBV9 to TRBJ2-1, with D perhaps assigned TRBD1 or TRBD2 (7 bases each). Germline CDR1 is SGDLS and CDR2 is YYNGEE. V dropped 0 bases and J dropped 7 bases, with 23 bases sitting between them. The CDR3 has 18 residues. The CDR3 DNA is TGTGCCAGCAGCGTAGGCCCTCAGGGGGGGAGACAAGGGAATGAGCAGTTCTTC. Translation gives CASSVGPQGGRQGNEQFF.

This clonotype was seen repeatedly, ten times or more. V usage is TRBV4-3 and J usage is TRBJ2-3, with D possibly matching TRBD2 (6 bases). Trimming stripped 6 bases from V and 2 bases from J, with 12 bases between. The CDR3 consists of 14 residues. Germline V gene sequence: CDR1 LGHNA, CDR2 YSLEER. This chain's CDR3 is CASSYLADTDTQYF. In DNA form, the CDR3 reads TGCGCCAGCAGTTATTTAGCGGACACAGATACGCAGTATTTT.

Notes on this clonotype: With a much larger clone just one base away, this may be a read error. This chain uses TRBV7-6 with TRBJ2-4, with TRBD1 matching 9 bases. Germline V gives CDR1 SGHVS, CDR2 FNYEAQ. The CDR3 contains 16 residues. The V segment lost 5 bases and the J segment 9 bases; nucleotides outside the gene matches: 14. The CDR3, as DNA: TGTGCCAGCAGCCAAAACCCGGGACAGGGCTGCAGCATTCAGTACTTC. Amino acids: CASSQNPGQGCSIQYF.

This rearrangement joins TRBV11-2 to TRBJ2-7; the D gene is possibly TRBD1 (6 bases). V shed 1 base and J shed 4 bases, with 8 bases lying between them. Germline V lookup: CDR1 SGHAT, CDR2 FQNNGV. The CDR3 contains 13 residues. The CDR3 sequence is CASSLVQGYEQYF. The DNA for the CDR3 is TGTGCCAGCAGCTTAGTACAGGGTTACGAGCAGTACTTC. Based on the CDR3 plus reference TRBV11-2 and TRBJ2-7, the full variable domain is EAGVAQSPRYKIIEKRQSVAFWCNPISGHATLYWYQQILGQGPKLLIQFQNNGVVDDSQLPKDRFSAERLKGVDSTLKIQPAKLEDSAVYLCASSLVQGYEQYFGPGTRLTVT.

This clonotype was counted ten times or more. The chain uses TRBV7-2 and TRBJ1-2; perhaps TRBD1 as D (5 bases). Germline CDR1 reads SGHTA; CDR2 reads FQGNSA. This CDR3 is built from 15 residues. The V end lost 1 base, the J end lost 3 bases, and 12 bases lay between the germline ends. CDR3 region: CASSLVGALDYGYTF. In DNA, the CDR3 is TGTGCCAGCAGCTTAGTCGGGGCGCTTGACTATGGCTACACCTTC.

This clonotype was observed many times. This chain joins TRBV6-6 and TRBJ2-6; D possibly corresponds to TRBD2 (6 bases). Trimming removed 0 bases from V and 1 base from J, with 10 bases in between. The CDR3 has 17 amino acids. Germline lookup yields CDR1 MNHNY and CDR2 SVGAGI (reference sequence). CDR3: CASSYSRGLSGANVLTF. The CDR3, as DNA: TGTGCCAGCAGTTACTCAAGGGGACTTTCTGGGGCCAACGTCCTGACTTTC.

J is TRBJ2-1 and V is TRBV10-3, with a weak D call TRBD2 (8 bases). CDR3 length: 14 amino acids. Looked up from germline, CDR1 is ENHRY and CDR2 is SYGVKD. V was trimmed by 8 bases and J by 9 bases, leaving 20 bases between them. CDR3 loop: CAIQQGTRGSEQFF. The CDR3 nucleotides read TGTGCCATCCAACAGGGGACTAGGGGGAGTGAGCAGTTCTTC.

Concerning this clonotype itself: This may be a read error, as it is one base from a much larger clone. This chain uses TRBV5-1 with TRBJ2-7; 8 nucleotides align to TRBD2. The germline V gene encodes CDR1 SGHRS and CDR2 YFSETQ. There are 15 residues in the CDR3. The V and J ends lost 0 bases and 7 bases, in that order; junction bases with no gene match: 9. CDR3: CASSLDAGRANEQYF. The CDR3 DNA is TGCGCCAGCAGCTTGGATGCCGGGAGGGCCAATGAGCAGTACTTC. Together with reference TRBV5-1 and TRBJ2-7, the CDR3 gives the full variable domain: KAGVTQTPRYLIKTRGQQVTLSCSPISGHRSVSWYQQTPGQGLQFLFEYFSETQRNKGNFPGRFSGRQFSNSRSEMNVSTLELGDSALYLCASSLDAGRANEQYFGPGTRLTVT.

This clonotype was recorded many times. V and J are TRBV7-2 and TRBJ1-5; perhaps TRBD1 as D (6 bases). The germline V and J ends were trimmed by 1 base and 4 bases, with 11 bases remaining between them. This CDR3 region has 15 residues. Germline V gene lookup returns CDR1 SGHTA and CDR2 FQGNSA. The CDR3 DNA is TGTGCCAGCAGCTTAGTACAGGGAGGGAATCAGCCCCAGCATTTT. It is translated as CASSLVQGGNQPQHF. The full variable domain, its missing parts supplied by reference TRBV7-2 and TRBJ1-5, is GAGVSQSPSNKVTEKGKDVELRCDPISGHTALYWYRQSLGQGLEFLIYFQGNSAPDKSGLPSDRFSAERTGGSVSTLTIQRTQQEDSAVYLCASSLVQGGNQPQHFGDGTRLSIL.

The chain employs TRBV4-2 and TRBJ2-5, with a tentative D call TRBD2 (6 bases). Trimming removed 3 bases at V and 4 bases at J, with 15 bases between. Germline CDR1 is LGHNA and CDR2 is YNFKEQ. This CDR3 is 15 amino acids long. This CDR3 reads CASSQGGVATETQYF. The DNA for the CDR3 is TGTGCCAGCAGCCAGGGGGGAGTAGCAACAGAGACCCAGTACTTC.

There are many counts of this clonotype. The chain recombines TRBV7-2 with TRBJ1-1; no clear D. This CDR3 region has 14 residues. Germline CDR1 is SGHTA and CDR2 is FQGNSA. The V and J ends lost 3 bases and 5 bases respectively, with 13 bases between them. The CDR3 spells CASSLTDGGTEAFF. CDR3 nucleotide sequence: TGTGCCAGCAGCTTGACCGACGGAGGAACTGAAGCTTTCTTT.

In this sample, this clonotype turned up many times. V gene TRBV20-1 combines with J gene TRBJ1-6; possibly TRBD1 for D (5 bases). CDR3 length: 17 residues. The germline V gene has CDR1 DFQATT and CDR2 SNEGSKA (reference sequence). Trimming took off 2 bases at V and 0 bases at J, with 14 bases between the two ends. CDR3 nucleotide sequence: TGCAGTGCTAGAAACTGGGGACGGAGCTCCTATAATTCACCCCTCCACTTT. Translated: CSARNWGRSSYNSPLHF.

This clonotype was counted ten times or more. This chain links TRBV28 with TRBJ2-7; D is unresolved. CDR3 length equals 13 residues. The V gene's germline CDR1 is MDHEN and CDR2 SYDVKM. V was shortened by 5 bases and J by 2 bases, with 10 bases between the two germline ends. The CDR3 region is CASSPSSTYEQYF. As DNA, the CDR3 is TGTGCCAGCAGTCCTTCCAGTACCTACGAGCAGTACTTC.

Concerning this clonotype itself: This may be a read error, as it is one base from a much larger clone. The V gene is TRBV19, the J gene TRBJ2-1; D gene ambiguous. This CDR3 has 13 amino acids. Looked up from germline, CDR1 is LNHDA and CDR2 is SQIVND (reference sequence). V shed 7 bases and J shed 9 bases, with 16 bases lying between them. The DNA of the CDR3 is TGTGCCAGTATGGTTCCAGCCCAGGTTGAGCAGTTCTTC. Its translation: CASMVPAQVEQFF.

This clonotype was detected once. An end of the junction differs from the germline gene, which may be a read error. This sequence joins TRBV5-4 and TRBJ2-5, with 10 bases that match TRBD1. Germline-derived CDR1 and CDR2 are SGHNT and YYREEE (reference sequence). The CDR3 has 15 residues. In DNA, the CDR3 is TGTGCCAGCAGCTTGGGACAGGGGGCTAGAGAGACCAAGTACTTC. This codes for CASSLGQGARETKYF. Using reference TRBV5-4 and TRBJ2-5 for the parts outside the CDR3, the full variable domain is ETGVTQSPTHLIKTRGQQVTLRCSSQSGHNTVSWYQQALGQGPQFIFQYYREEENGRGNFPPRFSGLQFPNYSSELNVNALELDDSALYLCASSLGQGARETKYFGPGTRLLVL.

To note about this clonotype: A much larger clone lies one base from this, so it may be a read error. CDR3 residues: CASSQAPVLKVSPLHF. For the CDR3, the DNA is TGCGCCAGCAGCCAAGCCCCCGTGCTGAAGGTTTCACCCCTCCACTTT. V and J are TRBV3-1 and TRBJ1-6; D is unresolved. In germline, CDR1 is LGHDT, CDR2 YNNKEL (reference sequence). The CDR3 has 16 residues.

This clonotype was detected many times. V and J are TRBV20-1 and TRBJ1-2, with D tentatively TRBD1 (5 bases). This CDR3 has 13 amino acids. Germline loops: CDR1 DFQATT, CDR2 SNEGSKA (reference sequence). The V and J ends lost 0 bases and 2 bases respectively, with 7 bases between them. The DNA for the CDR3 is TGCAGTGCTAGAGATGGGGGGAACTATGGCTACACCTTC. It specifies CSARDGGNYGYTF.

A word on this clonotype: This clone may be a read error of a much larger clone one base away. The V gene is TRBV13, the J gene TRBJ1-2; the match to TRBD1 covers 10 bases. The CDR3 length is 15 residues. The germline CDR1 and CDR2 sequences are PRHDT and FYEKMQ (reference sequence). The CDR3 here is CAGSLPGTGAYGYTF. The CDR3 DNA is TGTGCCGGCAGCTTGCCCGGGACAGGGGCCTATGGCTACACCTTC.

This clonotype came up many times. This rearrangement joins TRBV20-1 to TRBJ2-1, with 10 bases lining up with TRBD2. CDR3 length: 16 amino acids. V was pared by 6 bases and J by 0 bases, with 8 bases of the junction left unmatched. Germline loops: CDR1 DFQATT, CDR2 SNEGSKA (reference sequence). The CDR3 protein is CSAPPSSGSSYNEQFF. The CDR3 bases are TGCAGTGCCCCACCCTCTAGCGGGAGCTCCTACAATGAGCAGTTCTTC.

At least ten counts were recorded for this clonotype. The chain combines TRBV4-1 with TRBJ1-3; D not certain. The germline V and J ends were trimmed by 0 bases and 4 bases, with 7 bases remaining between them. CDR3 length: 14 amino acids. Germline V gene data show CDR1 as MGHRA and CDR2 as YSYEKL. CDR3 residues: CASSQDQAGNTIYF. The CDR3 DNA reads TGCGCCAGCAGCCAAGATCAGGCCGGAAACACCATATATTTT.

The J gene is TRBJ2-5, the V gene TRBV5-1; 12 nucleotides agree with TRBD2. The CDR3 is 16 amino acids. Germline CDR1 reads SGHRS; CDR2 reads YFSETQ. J gave up 2 bases and V 4 bases, and 6 bases lay outside the gene matches. This chain's CDR3 is CASSPRTSGTQETQYF. The DNA for the CDR3 is TGCGCCAGCAGCCCTAGGACTAGCGGGACGCAAGAGACCCAGTACTTC.

This chain connects TRBV4-3 to TRBJ1-2; D is ambiguous. V lost 0 bases and J lost 4, with 15 bases in between. Germline CDR1 LGHNA, CDR2 YSLEER. The CDR3 has 16 residues. DNA for the CDR3: TGCGCCAGCAGCCAAGATCTCTCCGGCAGACGCTATGGCTACACCTTC. This sequence encodes CASSQDLSGRRYGYTF.

This clonotype showed up many times. The rearrangement uses TRBV28 and TRBJ2-7; 7 bases map to TRBD2. From germline, CDR1 is MDHEN and CDR2 SYDVKM. The CDR3 is 14 residues long. The trim removed 3 bases at V and 3 bases at J, leaving 5 bases unmatched. This CDR3 is CASSFRAGYYEQYF. CDR3 bases: TGTGCCAGCAGTTTTAGAGCGGGATACTACGAGCAGTACTTC. Together with reference TRBV28 and TRBJ2-7, the CDR3 gives the full variable domain: DVKVTQSSRYLVKRTGEKVFLECVQDMDHENMFWYRQDPGLGLRLIYFSYDVKMKEKGDIPEGYSVSREKKERFSLILESASTNQTSMYLCASSFRAGYYEQYFGPGTRLTVT.

This clonotype was counted a few times. CDR3 region: CASSLLSQANTEAFF. CDR3 nucleotide sequence: TGCGCCAGCAGCTTGCTTAGCCAGGCGAACACTGAAGCTTTCTTT. The chain joins TRBV5-1 to TRBJ1-1, with D unresolved. V was trimmed by 1 base and J by 1 base, leaving 11 bases between them. Germline V gives CDR1 SGHRS, CDR2 YFSETQ. The CDR3 contains 15 residues.

To note about this clonotype: A much larger clone differs from this one at a single base, so this may be a read error. The V and J genes are TRBV20-1 and TRBJ2-1; 9 nucleotides line up with TRBD1. The CDR3 covers 15 residues. The junction had 10 bases not matched to a gene; V was cut back by 3 bases and J by 7 bases. From germline, CDR1 is DFQATT and CDR2 SNEGSKA (reference sequence). CDR3 bases: TGCAGTGCTAGGGCCGGACAGGGGCGAGAAAATGAGCAGTTCTTC. Translation gives CSARAGQGRENEQFF.

The table lists this clonotype with many counts. The V call is TRBV29-1, the J call TRBJ1-1; the D gene is possibly TRBD1 (6 bases). CDR1 is SQVTM and CDR2 is ANQGSEA in the germline V gene. Trimming removed 3 bases from V and 5 bases from J, with 16 bases in between. CDR3 length: 14 residues. In DNA, the CDR3 is TGCAGCGTTGAGCTTCCCAGGGGAAGGACTGAAGCTTTCTTT. Amino acids: CSVELPRGRTEAFF.

This clonotype was counted at least ten times. This CDR3 is CASSPPARTRAAKNIQYF. The CDR3 DNA sequence: TGTGCCAGCAGTCCCCCAGCTAGAACACGGGCAGCCAAAAACATTCAGTACTTC. The J gene is TRBJ2-4, the V gene TRBV28; D unresolved. Germline-derived CDR1 and CDR2 are MDHEN and SYDVKM. Trimming shortened V by 5 bases and J by 0 bases, and 20 bases separated the two germline ends. This CDR3 contains 18 residues.

This sequence joins TRBV10-3 and TRBJ2-7; TRBD1 might be the D (5 bases). Per germline, CDR1 ENHRY and CDR2 SYGVKD. The V end lost 4 bases, the J end lost 7 bases, and 26 bases lay between the germline ends. This CDR3 has 17 amino acids. Written as DNA, the CDR3 is TGTGCCATCAGTGGCCATTACCTACAGGTTCTACTGGGGGAGCAGTACTTC. Encoded protein: CAISGHYLQVLLGEQYF.

The sample holds many counts of this clonotype. This chain uses TRBV14 with TRBJ2-7; D remains unclear. V lost 1 base and J lost 0, with 7 bases in between. The germline V gene encodes CDR1 SGHDN and CDR2 FVKESK. This CDR3 region has 14 residues. The CDR3 loop reads CASSQGLFSYEQYF. The CDR3 nucleotides read TGTGCCAGCAGCCAAGGACTGTTCTCCTACGAGCAGTACTTC. The whole variable domain, filled in from reference TRBV14 and TRBJ2-7, reads EAGVTQFPSHSVIEKGQTVTLRCDPISGHDNLYWYRRVMGKEIKFLLHFVKESKQDESGMPNNRFLAERTGGTYSTLKVQPAELEDSGVYFCASSQGLFSYEQYFGPGTRLTVT.

This clonotype has just a few counts. J is TRBJ1-1 and V is TRBV5-1, with 11 bases fitting TRBD1. The V segment lost 2 bases and the J segment 1 base; nucleotides outside the gene matches: 4. In germline, CDR1 is SGHRS, CDR2 YFSETQ. This CDR3 contains 16 residues. CDR3 nucleotides: TGCGCCAGCAGCTTAATAGGGACAGGGGGGAACACTGAAGCTTTCTTT. Translating gives CASSLIGTGGNTEAFF.